These T cell receptor beta chains were read from a single sample in a study of blood T cell repertoires in COVID-19. The protocol was immunoSEQ multiplex PCR, while the TCRdb copy is restricted to in-frame clones and leaves out a portion. The sample consists of under 75,000 clones, 90% of them appearing once. Specimen: peripheral blood. These TCRs come from a man aged 55 to 70 with active COVID-19. Each CDR3 is given with its conserved first and last residue. Each record gives: CDR3 length, V gene, CDR3 protein.

14	TRBV7-2	CASSPNGGLMGYTF
16	TRBV6-2/TRBV6-3	CASSYYRLLAKNIQYF
17	TRBV30	CAWSRTGVSSGANVLTF
14	TRBV3-1/TRBV3-2	CASSQETQEAEAFF
16	TRBV3-1/TRBV3-2	CASSQGGGDRVYEQYF
18	TRBV23-1	CATQSGDRDPYSNQPQHF
13	TRBV19	CASSTGTGPEQYF
14	TRBV28	CASSLRDRGYGYTF
14	TRBV5-5	CASSLWSGHQPQHF
17	TRBV6-6	CASSRTYPGTGEREQYF
16	TRBV19	CASSRGREPTPDTQYF
14	TRBV24-1	CATQRLGSPFEQYF
14	TRBV7-8	CASRAGAITDTQYF
16	TRBV5-5	CASSLVGTGGYQPQHF
11	TRBV28	CASSHYNEQFF
19	TRBV29-1	CSAVGGRNRKGGLNTEAFF
13	TRBV9	CASSVLTGGKAFF
14	TRBV5-1	CASSFGQGAEKLFF
15	TRBV7-9	CASSLVGGVPYEQYF
16	TRBV7-6	CASSSQIGGVGEKLFF
15	TRBV30	CAWSVTRASGNTIYF
13	TRBV12-3/TRBV12-4	CASSQGARYGYTF
16	TRBV13	CASSLGRGQGVAGYTF
14	TRBV24-1	CATSDLNRGETQYF
16	TRBV24-1	CATSDPGGSGGNEQFF
14	TRBV28	CASSRTELNQPQHF
16	TRBV6-2/TRBV6-3	CASSYGAATGTETQYF
14	TRBV7-9	CATGDGTASYEQYF